Described below is a single TCR beta chain sequence and its context. The data originate from a study of regulatory T cells in long-lasting Graves disease. Sequencing libraries for TCR beta were prepared with iRepertoire HTBI primers and Arm-PCR of CDR3 regions. TCRdb independently ran MiXCR on the multiplex PCR reads; one entry per CDR3 protein. The sample records some 240,000 distinct CDR3 sequences, roughly 19% being singletons. Indicated time point: newly diagnosed GD, antithyroid drugs for less than 3 months. PBMC RNA was the source of the TCR library. With 5 bases clipped from V and 3 bases from J, the junction kept 6 bases outside the gene matches. The CDR3 is 15 amino acids. Germline V gene lookup returns CDR1 SGHTA and CDR2 FQGTGA. The sample was also reused in another study, on T cells in Graves' hyperthyroidism and ophthalmopathy.

The sample consisted of peripheral blood mononuclear cells (PBMCs), taken at new diagnosis, from a patient treated with antithyroid drugs. The V and J genes are TRBV7-3 and TRBJ2-7, with 11 bases fitting TRBD2. The receptor was derived from a woman in her twenties or thirties with Graves disease. CDR3 region: CASSASSGGDYEQYF. The CDR3 nucleotides read TGTGCCAGCAGCGCTAGTAGCGGGGGGGACTACGAGCAGTACTTC.